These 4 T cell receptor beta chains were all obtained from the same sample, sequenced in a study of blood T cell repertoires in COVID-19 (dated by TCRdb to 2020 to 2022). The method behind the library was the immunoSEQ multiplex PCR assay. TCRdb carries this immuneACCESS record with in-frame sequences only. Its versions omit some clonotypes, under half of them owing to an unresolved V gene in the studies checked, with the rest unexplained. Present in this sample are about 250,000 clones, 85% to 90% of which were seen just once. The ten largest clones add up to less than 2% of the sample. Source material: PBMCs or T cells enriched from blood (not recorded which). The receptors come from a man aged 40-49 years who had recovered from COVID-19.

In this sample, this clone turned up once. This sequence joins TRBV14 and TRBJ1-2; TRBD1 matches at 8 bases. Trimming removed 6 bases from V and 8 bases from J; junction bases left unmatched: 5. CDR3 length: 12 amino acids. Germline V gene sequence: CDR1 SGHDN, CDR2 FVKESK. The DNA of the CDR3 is TGTGCCAGCAGTCATACAGGGGGAGGCTACACCTTC. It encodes CASSHTGGGYTF.

Here the CDR3 DNA reads TGTGCCAGCAGTCACCCACTCGAGACAGGGGGCACCTACGAGCAGTACTTC. Protein sequence: CASSHPLETGGTYEQYF. The chain combines TRBV4-2 with TRBJ2-7; 10 bases map to TRBD1. CDR3 size: 17 residues. The germline CDR1 and CDR2 sequences are LGHNA and YNFKEQ. V lost 6 bases to trimming and J lost 2 bases; unmatched junction nucleotides: 13.

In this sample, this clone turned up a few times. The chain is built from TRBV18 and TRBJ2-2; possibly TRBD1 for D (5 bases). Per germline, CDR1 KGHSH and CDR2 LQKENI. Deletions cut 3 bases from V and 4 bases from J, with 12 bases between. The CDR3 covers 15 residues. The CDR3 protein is CASSPIRDSTGELFF. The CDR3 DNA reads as TGTGCCAGCTCACCGATCAGGGATAGCACCGGGGAGCTGTTTTTT. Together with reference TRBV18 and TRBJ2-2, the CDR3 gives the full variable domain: NAGVMQNPRHLVRRRGQEARLRCSPMKGHSHVYWYRQLPEEGLKFMVYLQKENIIDESGMPKERFSAEFPKEGPSILRIQQVVRGDSAAYFCASSPIRDSTGELFFGEGSRLTVL.

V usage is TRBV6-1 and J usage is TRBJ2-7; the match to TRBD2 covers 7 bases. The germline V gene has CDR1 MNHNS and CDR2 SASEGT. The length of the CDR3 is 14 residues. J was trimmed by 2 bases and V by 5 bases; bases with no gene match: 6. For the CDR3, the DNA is TGTGCCAGCAGTTCGTCGACTAGCCCCTACGAGCAGTACTTC. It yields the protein CASSSSTSPYEQYF.